This entry lists 4 T cell receptor beta chains sequenced from one sample in a study of a mutant IDH1 vaccine in newly diagnosed glioma. Some clones are missing from TCRdb's copy, which holds only in-frame ones; the method was immunoSEQ multiplex PCR. There are roughly 68,000 clones in the sample; 79% occur only once, and 7% to 10% lies in the top ten. Indicated time point: baseline, week 1 (first vaccination visit). Treatment of the sample: pre-vaccination baseline after standard-of-care therapy. The sequences come from PBMCs, collected from a glioma patient treated with radiotherapy, temozolomide or both. The receptor set was obtained from a man between 50 and 59 years old with glioma.

In this sample, this clone turned up once. The chain couples TRBV7-2 to TRBJ1-3; TRBD1 agrees at 9 bases. Trimming cost V 5 bases and J 6 bases; bases outside gene matches: 2. This CDR3 has 13 amino acids. In germline, CDR1 is SGHTA, CDR2 FQGNSA. This CDR3 is CASSVQGANTIYF. CDR3 bases: TGTGCCAGCAGCGTACAGGGGGCAAACACCATATATTTT. Filled out from reference TRBV7-2 and TRBJ1-3, the complete variable domain reads GAGVSQSPSNKVTEKGKDVELRCDPISGHTALYWYRQSLGQGLEFLIYFQGNSAPDKSGLPSDRFSAERTGGSVSTLTIQRTQQEDSAVYLCASSVQGANTIYFGEGSWLTVV.

The chain carries TRBV19 and TRBJ2-7; D remains ambiguous. Looked up from germline, CDR1 is LNHDA and CDR2 is SQIVND (reference sequence). The CDR3 consists of 11 residues. The germline V and J ends were trimmed by 7 bases and 3 bases, with 7 bases remaining between them. The CDR3 nucleotides are TGTGCCAGTACCCGAGGCTACGAGCAGTACTTC. Translation gives CASTRGYEQYF.

The chain has TRBV19 and TRBJ1-2; weak D call: TRBD1 (6 bases). This CDR3 is 14 amino acids long. The ends were cut back, 3 bases at V and 2 bases at J, with 10 bases in the middle. Germline loops: CDR1 LNHDA, CDR2 SQIVND (reference sequence). CDR3: CASSISQGNYGYTF. DNA of the CDR3: TGTGCCAGTAGTATCTCCCAGGGGAACTATGGCTACACCTTC.

This clone has only one observation. This chain joins TRBV19 and TRBJ2-4; D not resolved. This CDR3 has 15 residues. Germline V gene sequence: CDR1 LNHDA, CDR2 SQIVND (reference sequence). Trimming pared 4 bases from V and 3 bases from J, leaving 13 bases between. Here the CDR3 reads CASSKPGQDKNIQYF. In DNA form, the CDR3 reads TGTGCCAGTAGTAAGCCCGGGCAGGACAAAAACATTCAGTACTTC.